Here is one T cell receptor (beta chain) with its context. This clone occurred a few times. No antigen is known for it. One base away there is no much larger clone; base qualities are not given. The data belong to a study of CD8+ T cells in alopecia areata (dated by TCRdb to 2016 to 2019). With respect to the entire study: The treated patients took part in an open-label pilot trial in which moderate-to-severe alopecia areata was treated with oral tofacitinib at 5 to 10 mg twice daily. Human TCRbeta sequencing covered scalp tissue and sorted CD4+ and CD8+ peripheral blood T cells from patchy and totalis/universalis alopecia areata patients and healthy controls. Tofacitinib-treated patients had biopsies at baseline and at 4 and 24 weeks of treatment, with a later scalp biopsy in several patients. Clonality in the scalp was compared among normal scalp (n=4), patchy alopecia areata scalp (n=8), and alopecia totalis/universalis scalp (n=8). The study used high-throughput TCRbeta sequencing to examine T cell clonal expansion in alopecia areata, in both the C3H/HeJ mouse model and human patients. immunoSEQ multiplex PCR using 35 Vbeta forward primers and 13 Jbeta reverse primers was used to amplify TCRbeta CDR3 regions. Disease severity in treated patients was measured with the SALT score, which quantifies the percentage of affected scalp surface area. Tofacitinib was given for 6 to 18 months, followed by 6 months of follow-up off drug to assess delayed response and recurrence. The RNA source kit depended on sample type: the PAXgene miRNA kit for fixed scalp, the miRNeasy kit for PBMCs, and the RNeasy kit for mouse skin.

Library preparation used the immunoSEQ multiplex PCR assay. For TCR sequencing, RNA was extracted from every sample and reverse transcribed into cDNA to serve as template. First-strand cDNA was synthesized using SuperScript III with a 2:1 mix of oligo-dT and random hexamers. A synthetic immune receptor repertoire was used to measure amplification bias, and any remaining bias was corrected computationally. Regarding the original processing steps: Raw reads were preprocessed for error removal, and CDR3 was defined according to IMGT conventions as running from the conserved cysteine to phenylalanine. Clonality was computed as 1 minus the Shannon entropy, with the entropy normalized by log2 of the number of productive unique TCRs. Scalp TCRbeta sequences were cross-referenced with sorted blood CD4 and CD8 repertoires so that the CD4 or CD8 identity of scalp clones could be inferred. TCRdb stores this immuneACCESS table with in-frame sequences only. Part of the clones is absent; in the studies checked, under half of the shortfall reflects unresolved V genes, and no reason is known for the rest. For V, J and clone size, that table is used; D and trimming come from the DNA. The sample includes some 150,000 clones, with about 51% observed a single time. Approximately 16% of the sample comes from the top ten.

The sample's time point label, decoded: around 29 days on oral tofacitinib. Explained via the paper, the treatment or condition label denotes: oral pan-JAK inhibitor, 5-10 mg twice daily. Peripheral blood and lesional scalp punch biopsies were obtained from patients with alopecia areata. PBMCs were separated by density centrifugation and stained for CD3, CD4 and CD8, after which CD4+ and CD8+ T cells were sorted on a FACSAria. Paper-wide results and their limitations: Scalp TCR repertoire analysis is complicated because resident alphabeta T cells in normal human skin are also sequenced, whereas mouse skin is dominated by gammadelta T cells. Because the treated cohort was small and had only one nonresponder, larger studies are needed to examine links between baseline CD8+ expansion and response. Compared with normal scalp, lesional scalp had higher clonality and more expanded CD8+ clones, particularly in alopecia totalis/universalis, a pattern that suggests antigenic drive. Shared TCR sequences between patients were less evident than in mice, which may be partly attributable to HLA diversity in the patient population. Many expanded lesional clones were found to persist in scalp and blood during tofacitinib treatment, and relapse after treatment cessation may be partly explained by this persistence. Tofacitinib significantly lowered scalp clonality and the number of expanded CD8+ clones among the top 100 scalp clones.

Via the germline V gene (reference sequence), CDR1 is GTSNPN and CDR2 SVGIG. Cut back by 4 bases and 3 bases, the V and J ends lie 15 bases apart. The CDR3 has 14 amino acids, counting the end cysteine and phenylalanine. Kept here is only the CDR3 DNA, which spans 42 bases and is read in frame from base 1. This receptor was obtained from a human donor with alopecia areata. Source: CD8+ T cells sorted from blood, taken at week 4, from a patient treated with tofacitinib. The chain employs TRBV30 and TRBJ2-5; 6 matching bases give a weak D call of TRBD1. CDR3 loop: CAWTIGSGEETQYF. The DNA sequence is TGTGCCTGGACTATAGGGTCAGGGGAAGAGACCCAGTACTTC.